The clone carrying this TCR beta chain was seen only a few times. Its antigen is unidentified. The V gene end was trimmed by 5 bases and the J gene end by 8 bases; junction bases not matched to a gene: 7. CDR1 is SGHTA, CDR2 FQGNSA, per germline. The CDR3 runs to 13 residues. These data are taken from a study of T-cell memory formation after mild COVID-19. Whole-study context: There were largely donor-specific TCR clusters. Findings of the study overall: Clonal second-wave expansions that peaked on day 37 had unconfirmed SARS-CoV-2 specificity.

TCRdb redid the calling of the 5' RACE reads with MiXCR, one entry per CDR3 protein. The sample lists over 400,000 distinct CDR3 sequences, under 25% occurring once. Sequenced: PBMCs or a T cell subset sorted from them (not recorded which). The sequence was collected from an adult woman who had mild COVID-19 (a few samples of this study predate the infection). Cell type and time point are not known. The chain recombines TRBV7-2 with TRBJ1-2; 8 bases fit TRBD1. CDR3 sequence reads: CASSPDRAQGYTF. The CDR3 DNA reads TGTGCCAGCAGCCCGGACAGGGCACAGGGCTACACCTTC. Full variable domain (rest looked up from reference TRBV7-2 and TRBJ1-2): GAGVSQSPSNKVTEKGKDVELRCDPISGHTALYWYRQSLGQGLEFLIYFQGNSAPDKSGLPSDRFSAERTGGSVSTLTIQRTQQEDSAVYLCASSPDRAQGYTFGSGTRLTVV.